The present T cell receptor beta chain was sequenced within a study of blood T cell repertoires in COVID-19. Study overall: Italy, Spain and the United States were the sources of the convalescent and acute COVID-19 samples. PBMCs, B-cell-depleted T cells, or T cells provided the cDNA or gDNA that made up the material.

In the authors' methods: Using reference gene primer amplification, nucleated cell counts were estimated. Repertoires were generated with immunoSEQ multiplex PCR, while TCRdb's copy carries only in-frame clones and drops some. V and J calls and clone size are as listed in that table; D and trimming were resolved from the DNA. Of around 320,000 clones in the sample, 75% to 90% are singletons; the top ten hold roughly 2.3%. Germline CDR1 is SGHVS and CDR2 is FQNEAQ. V lost 4 bases and J lost 2, with 15 bases in between. The CDR3 extends over 15 amino acids. The rearrangement uses TRBV7-8 and TRBJ2-7; D is undetermined. The sequencing input was peripheral blood. This TCR came from a man younger than 30 with active or convalescent COVID-19. CDR3 protein: CASSYSPQPTYEQYF. For the CDR3, the DNA is TGTGCCAGCAGCTACAGCCCGCAGCCGACCTACGAGCAGTACTTC. The full variable domain, rest sourced from reference TRBV7-8 and TRBJ2-7, is GAGVSQSPRYKVAKRGQDVALRCDPISGHVSLFWYQQALGQGPEFLTYFQNEAQLDKSGLPSDRFFAERPEGSVSTLKIQRTQQEDSAVYLCASSYSPQPTYEQYFGPGTRLTVT.